These T cell receptor beta chains were read from a single sample in a study of T-cell reconstitution after alpha-beta-depleted transplantation in children. TCRdb analysed the PCR reads with MiXCR anew, one entry per CDR3 protein. The sample holds 700,000 to 850,000 distinct CDR3 sequences; under 20% are singletons and the top ten take just under 5%. Sequencing used PBMCs, mostly from graft donor cells, obtained 360 days after TCRalphabeta/CD19-depleted stem cell transplant. The receptors come from a male patient aged 10 to 17 who had a stem cell transplant for acute lymphoblastic leukemia, so the T cells may come from the graft donor. The CDR3 runs from the conserved cysteine through the conserved F or W. D genes are given only for firm matches. Clone size is not always given. Where it is, it says once, few, many or a class for expanded clones.

>15|-|-|TRBV18|TRBJ2-2
TGTGCCAGCTCCCCCGTTCAGCAGGACACCGGGGAGCTGTTTTTT
CASSPVQQDTGELFF
>16|-|few|TRBV5-5|TRBJ1-1
TGTGCCAGCAGCTTCCCGGGACACCCATCATCGCCTGAAGCTTTCTTT
CASSFPGHPSSPEAFF
>13|-|-|TRBV29-1|TRBJ2-7
TGCAGCGTTGAGGGCACAGACTCCTACGAGCAGTACTTC
CSVEGTDSYEQYF
>15|TRBD1|-|TRBV7-9|TRBJ2-1
TGTGCCAGCAGGCCGACAGGGACCTCCTACAATGAGCAGTTCTTC
CASRPTGTSYNEQFF
>16|-|-|TRBV7-2|TRBJ2-1
TGTGCCAGCAGCTTAAATGGCGCTAGCGCAAACAATGAGCAGTTCTTC
CASSLNGASANNEQFF
>15|-|once|TRBV27|TRBJ2-1
TGTGCCAGCAGTTTGAGGGAGCACTCCTACAATGAGCAGTTCTTC
CASSLREHSYNEQFF
>16|TRBD1|-|TRBV5-1|TRBJ2-3
TGCGCCAGCAGCATAGGCAGGGGGCACAGCACAGATACGCAGTATTTT
CASSIGRGHSTDTQYF
>15|-|-|TRBV6-5|TRBJ1-3
TGTGCCAGCAGTTACGACAAGTACTCTGGAAACACCATATATTTT
CASSYDKYSGNTIYF
>18|TRBD1|few|TRBV6-5|TRBJ2-6
TGTGCCAGCAGTTACTCGACAGGGGTCGGCTCTGGGGCCAACGTCCTGACTTTC
CASSYSTGVGSGANVLTF
>15|TRBD1|few|TRBV7-9|TRBJ1-1
TGTGCCAGCAGCTTGACAGGGTTCCCGCAGGAGGAAGCTTTCTTT
CASSLTGFPQEEAFF
>14|-|many|TRBV7-2|TRBJ2-5
TGTGCCAGCAGCTTACGGGTAGCTCAAGAGACCCAGTACTTC
CASSLRVAQETQYF
>13|-|-|TRBV15|TRBJ2-5
TGTGCCACCAGCCTAGGAGGATATGAGACCCAGTACTTC
CATSLGGYETQYF
>14|TRBD1|few|TRBV15|TRBJ1-1
TGTGCCACCAGGGAAACAGGGGGGAACACTGAAGCTTTCTTT
CATRETGGNTEAFF
>14|TRBD2|-|TRBV12-3/TRBV12-4|TRBJ2-3
TGTGCCAGCAGTCACCCTGTAGCGGGAGGGCCCTCGGATTTT
CASSHPVAGGPSDF
>15|-|-|TRBV7-9|TRBJ2-5
TGTGCCAGCAGCCACAGGACAGAAAACCAAGAGACCCAGTACTTC
CASSHRTENQETQYF
>18|TRBD2|few|TRBV5-1|TRBJ2-1
TGCGCCAGCAGGAAGACTAGCGGGATCGCCGCCCCGGTGCATGAGCAGTTCTTC
CASRKTSGIAAPVHEQFF
>14|TRBD1|few|TRBV12-3/TRBV12-4|TRBJ2-7
TGTGCCAGCAACCCGGGACAGGGGGCTTACGAGCAGTACTTC
CASNPGQGAYEQYF
>16|-|-|TRBV4-1|TRBJ1-1
TGCGCCAGCAGGCAGCCAGCGCACAGGGCTAACACTGAAGCTTTCTTT
CASRQPAHRANTEAFF
>15|-|few|TRBV19|TRBJ2-5
TGTGCCACAGGCGGGCGAGCAAGATATGAAGAGACCCAGTACTTC
CATGGRARYEETQYF
>12|-|-|TRBV24-1|TRBJ2-1
TGTGCCACCAATAGCCAGTACAATGAGCAGTTCTTC
CATNSQYNEQFF
>16|-|few|TRBV5-1|TRBJ2-7
TGCGCCAGCAGCTTGCAGCGGTCCGGGGGCGCCTACGAGCAGTACTTC
CASSLQRSGGAYEQYF
>18|TRBD2|-|TRBV16|TRBJ2-1
TGTGCCAGCAGCTTCGCCCCACCCGGGACTAGCGGGAGCTATGAGCAGTTCTTC
CASSFAPPGTSGSYEQFF
>14|-|few|TRBV9|TRBJ2-7
TGTGCCAGCAGCGTAAATCCAAGTACCTACGAGCAGTACTTC
CASSVNPSTYEQYF
>15|TRBD1|many|TRBV10-1|TRBJ2-7
TGCGCCAGCAGTGATGGACAGGGGGCGTCCTACGAGCAGTACTTC
CASSDGQGASYEQYF
>16|-|-|TRBV29-1|TRBJ2-7
TGCAGCGTTGAAGGCTCCACGGACACTGTTACCTACGAGCAGTACTTC
CSVEGSTDTVTYEQYF
>13|-|-|TRBV7-3|TRBJ1-2
TGTGCCAGCAGTCTCAGCGGGGGCGGAAGCTACACCTTC
CASSLSGGGSYTF
>16|TRBD2|-|TRBV12-3/TRBV12-4|TRBJ2-2
TGTGCCAGCAGCCACACTAGCGGGAGGCGTGCCGGGGAGCTGTTTTTT
CASSHTSGRRAGELFF
>19|-|-|TRBV20-1|TRBJ2-3
TGCAGTGCTAGAGGTTGGCGGTCGGAAAGATCCCTTATCGCAGATACGCAGTATTTT
CSARGWRSERSLIADTQYF
>16|-|few|TRBV4-1|TRBJ1-2
TGCGCCAGCAGCCTCCCGGGAGGGGATAATCACTATGGCTACACCTTC
CASSLPGGDNHYGYTF
>16|-|few|TRBV24-1|TRBJ2-1
TGTGCCACCAGTGATTCACCGGACCAGATGTCCGATGAGCAGTTCTTC
CATSDSPDQMSDEQFF
>15|-|many|TRBV27|TRBJ2-2
TGTGCCAGCAGTTGCCGGCCCGAACACACCGGGGAGCTGTTTTTT
CASSCRPEHTGELFF
>15|TRBD1|few|TRBV12-3/TRBV12-4|TRBJ2-3
TGTGCCAGCAGTTTAGCAGGGACAGGGGCAGATACGCAGTATTTT
CASSLAGTGADTQYF
>13|-|many|TRBV20-1|TRBJ2-3
TGCAGTGCTACAGGGGGGGAAGAAGATACGCAGTATTTT
CSATGGEEDTQYF
>15|-|-|TRBV9|TRBJ1-1
TGTGCCAGCAGCCCGTCCGGGAGAGTGGACACTGAAGCTTTCTTT
CASSPSGRVDTEAFF
>20|-|few|TRBV21-1|TRBJ2-1
TGTGCCAGCAGCAAAGTCGCTCCGGGAGGGCCGCTTGGTGGTGTCAATGAGCAGTTCTTC
CASSKVAPGGPLGGVNEQFF
>12|-|-|TRBV6-4|TRBJ2-3
TGTGCCAGCAGTGCAAACACAGATACGCAGTATTTT
CASSANTDTQYF
>14|-|few|TRBV20-1|TRBJ2-2
TGCAGTGCTAGTTTGGGAGGAGGAACCGGGGAGCTGTTTTTT
CSASLGGGTGELFF
>14|-|many|TRBV5-1|TRBJ1-1
TGCGCCAGCAGCTCCTACAGGGTCGGGACTGAAGCTTTCTTT
CASSSYRVGTEAFF
>18|-|-|TRBV27|TRBJ2-1
TGTGCCAGCAGGCCCATTAACTTAGCAGGGGAATTAAGCAGTGAGCAGTTCTTC
CASRPINLAGELSSEQFF
>13|-|-|TRBV24-1|TRBJ1-2
TGTGCCACCAGTGTTAGGGGCGCCCGTGGCTACACCTTC
CATSVRGARGYTF
>14|-|-|TRBV20-1|TRBJ2-2
TGCAGTGCTTTCCGGGACTTCCCCACCGGGGAGCTGTTTTTT
CSAFRDFPTGELFF
>13|-|once|TRBV3-1|TRBJ2-5
TGTGCCAGCAGCCATGGGGGGATAGAGACCCAGTACTTC
CASSHGGIETQYF
>14|-|-|TRBV20-1|TRBJ2-5
TGCAGTGCTAGAGTACCAGGGGTTTTGGAGACCCAGTACTTC
CSARVPGVLETQYF
>15|TRBD1|once|TRBV27|TRBJ1-5
TGTGCCAGCAGTTTATTTCAGGGGGGCAATCAGCCCCAGCATTTT
CASSLFQGGNQPQHF
>15|-|few|TRBV5-5|TRBJ2-1
TGTGCCAGCAGCCTATTGGTGGGTTGGGTACAACCGCAGTTCTTC
CASSLLVGWVQPQFF
>13|TRBD1|few|TRBV29-1|TRBJ2-7
TGCAGCGTCGTACCGGGACAGGGCTACGAGCAGTACTTC
CSVVPGQGYEQYF
>13|-|-|TRBV6-1|TRBJ2-7
TGTGCCGTCAGGGGGGCAAGACCCTACGAGCAGTACTTC
CAVRGARPYEQYF
>17|TRBD1|-|TRBV27|TRBJ1-5
TGTGCCAGCAGTTTTAGTCCAAGGACAGGGCTCAATCAGCCCCAGCATTTT
CASSFSPRTGLNQPQHF
>16|TRBD2|many|TRBV7-8|TRBJ2-7
TGTGCCAGCAGCTTAGTCGTAGCGGGCCTCTACTACGAGCAGTACTTC
CASSLVVAGLYYEQYF
>14|-|-|TRBV7-2|TRBJ2-7
TGTGCCAGCAGCTCTGACCTGGGGTGGGTCGGGCAGTACTTC
CASSSDLGWVGQYF
>15|-|-|TRBV20-1|TRBJ2-1
TGCAGTGCTAGATATTCTGTTGGTTCTAGCCGTGAGCAGTTCTTC
CSARYSVGSSREQFF
>19|TRBD2|-|TRBV12-3/TRBV12-4|TRBJ2-7
TGTGCCAGCAGTTTCCAGGCAAAGAGGTCGAGCGGGAGGGCCTACGAGCAGTACTTC
CASSFQAKRSSGRAYEQYF
>17|-|-|TRBV5-1|TRBJ2-6
TGCGCCAGCAGCTTCACAGGGCCCAGCTCTGGGGCCAACGTCCTGACTTTC
CASSFTGPSSGANVLTF
>15|-|-|TRBV20-1|TRBJ1-5
TGCAGTGCGGCCGAACCCCGGGGCGGCGTTCAGCCCCAGCATTTT
CSAAEPRGGVQPQHF
>15|-|-|TRBV5-1|TRBJ2-3
TGCGCCAGCAGCTTAGGCGTTCCTATGGGGGATACGCAGTATTTT
CASSLGVPMGDTQYF
>14|-|-|TRBV25-1|TRBJ1-5
TGTGCCAGCAGTGAAGGGGAGAAGGATCAGCCCCAGCATTTT
CASSEGEKDQPQHF
>16|-|few|TRBV4-1|TRBJ2-3
TGCGCCAGCAGCCCCGGCCCGGGACGTAGCACAGATACGCAGTATTTT
CASSPGPGRSTDTQYF